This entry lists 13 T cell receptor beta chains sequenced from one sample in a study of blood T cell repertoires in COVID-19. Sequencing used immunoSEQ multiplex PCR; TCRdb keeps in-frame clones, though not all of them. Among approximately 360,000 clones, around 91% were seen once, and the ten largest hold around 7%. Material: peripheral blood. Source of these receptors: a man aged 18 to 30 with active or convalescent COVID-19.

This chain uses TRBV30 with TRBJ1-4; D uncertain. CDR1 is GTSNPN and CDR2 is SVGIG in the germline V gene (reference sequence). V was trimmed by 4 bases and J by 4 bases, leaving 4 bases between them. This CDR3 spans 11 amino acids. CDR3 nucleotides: TGTGCCTGGAACGGTAATGAAAAACTGTTTTTT. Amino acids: CAWNGNEKLFF.

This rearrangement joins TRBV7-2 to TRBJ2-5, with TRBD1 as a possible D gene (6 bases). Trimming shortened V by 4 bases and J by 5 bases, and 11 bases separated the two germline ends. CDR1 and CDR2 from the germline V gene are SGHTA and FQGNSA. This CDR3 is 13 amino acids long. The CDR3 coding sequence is TGTGCCAGCAGCTCGCTTGGGGGCGAGACCCAGTACTTC. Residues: CASSSLGGETQYF. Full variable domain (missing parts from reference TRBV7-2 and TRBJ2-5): GAGVSQSPSNKVTEKGKDVELRCDPISGHTALYWYRQSLGQGLEFLIYFQGNSAPDKSGLPSDRFSAERTGGSVSTLTIQRTQQEDSAVYLCASSSLGGETQYFGPGTRLLVL.

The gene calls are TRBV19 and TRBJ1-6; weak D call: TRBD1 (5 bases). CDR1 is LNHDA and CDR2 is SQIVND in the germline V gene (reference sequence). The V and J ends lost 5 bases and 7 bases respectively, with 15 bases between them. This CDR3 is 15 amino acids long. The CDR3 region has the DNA TGTGCCAGTAGTCTATGGGACTCGGGGAATTCACCCCTCCACTTT. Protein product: CASSLWDSGNSPLHF.

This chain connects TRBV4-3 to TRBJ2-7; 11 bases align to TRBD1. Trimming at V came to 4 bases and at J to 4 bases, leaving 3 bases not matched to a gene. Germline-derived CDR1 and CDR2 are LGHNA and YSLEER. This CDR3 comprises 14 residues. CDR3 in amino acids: CASSPDRGRYEQYF. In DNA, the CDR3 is TGCGCCAGCAGCCCGGACAGGGGGCGTTACGAGCAGTACTTC.

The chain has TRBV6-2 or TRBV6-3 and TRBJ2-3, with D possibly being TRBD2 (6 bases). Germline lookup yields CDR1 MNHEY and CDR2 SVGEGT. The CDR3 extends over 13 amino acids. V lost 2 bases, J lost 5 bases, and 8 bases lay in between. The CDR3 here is CASSYAGKDTQYF. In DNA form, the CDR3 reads TGTGCCAGCAGTTACGCGGGGAAAGATACGCAGTATTTT.

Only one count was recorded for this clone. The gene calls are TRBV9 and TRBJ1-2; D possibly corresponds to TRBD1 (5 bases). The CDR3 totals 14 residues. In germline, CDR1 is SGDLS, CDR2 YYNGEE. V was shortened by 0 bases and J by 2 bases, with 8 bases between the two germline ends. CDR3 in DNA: TGTGCCAGCAGCGTAGGTAGGGGAAACTATGGCTACACCTTC. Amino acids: CASSVGRGNYGYTF.

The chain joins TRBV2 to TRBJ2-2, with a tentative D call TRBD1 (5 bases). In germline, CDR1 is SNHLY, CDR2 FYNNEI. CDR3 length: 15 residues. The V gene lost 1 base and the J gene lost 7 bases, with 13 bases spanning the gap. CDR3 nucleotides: TGTGCCAGCAGTGAAGGTGCAGGGAAAGTCGGGGAGCTGTTTTTT. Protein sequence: CASSEGAGKVGELFF.

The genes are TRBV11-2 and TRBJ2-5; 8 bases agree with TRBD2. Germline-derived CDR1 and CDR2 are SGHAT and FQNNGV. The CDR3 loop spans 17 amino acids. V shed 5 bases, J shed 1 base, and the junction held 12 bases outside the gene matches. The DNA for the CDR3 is TGTGCCAGCAGCCCCCCCCGATTAGCGGGGAGCCAAGAGACCCAGTACTTC. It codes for CASSPPRLAGSQETQYF.

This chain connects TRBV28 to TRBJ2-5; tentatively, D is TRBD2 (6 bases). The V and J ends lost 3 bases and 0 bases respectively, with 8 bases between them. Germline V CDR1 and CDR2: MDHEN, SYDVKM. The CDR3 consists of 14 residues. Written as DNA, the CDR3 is TGTGCCAGCAGTTTTACTAGCCACCAAGAGACCCAGTACTTC. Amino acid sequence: CASSFTSHQETQYF.

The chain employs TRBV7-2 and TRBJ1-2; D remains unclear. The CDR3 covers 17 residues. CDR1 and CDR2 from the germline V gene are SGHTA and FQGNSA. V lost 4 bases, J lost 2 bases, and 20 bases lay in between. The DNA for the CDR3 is TGTGCCAGCAGCTCCCCTTGGAGCCGAAACGAAAACTATGGCTACACCTTC. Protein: CASSSPWSRNENYGYTF.

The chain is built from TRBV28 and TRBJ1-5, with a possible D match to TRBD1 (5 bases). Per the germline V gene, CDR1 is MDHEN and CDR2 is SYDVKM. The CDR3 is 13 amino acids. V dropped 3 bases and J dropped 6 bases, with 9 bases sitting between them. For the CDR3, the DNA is TGTGCCAGCAGTTTCTTAGGGGTTCAGCCCCAGCATTTT. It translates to CASSFLGVQPQHF.

The CDR3 DNA reads as TGTGCCACCAGCAGAGAGGGCCCGGGGGATACGCAGTATTTT. It encodes CATSREGPGDTQYF. This chain links TRBV15 with TRBJ2-3, with D tentatively TRBD2 (5 bases). The CDR3 consists of 14 residues. Trimming stripped 0 bases from V and 6 bases from J, with 10 bases between. CDR1 and CDR2 from the germline V gene are LNHNV and YYDKDF (reference sequence).

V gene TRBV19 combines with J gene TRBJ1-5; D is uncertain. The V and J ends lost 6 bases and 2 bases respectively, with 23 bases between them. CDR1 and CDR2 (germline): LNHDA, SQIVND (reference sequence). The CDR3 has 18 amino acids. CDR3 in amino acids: CASSYQKRSYWGNQPQHF. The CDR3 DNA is TGTGCCAGTAGCTACCAAAAGCGGTCGTATTGGGGCAATCAGCCCCAGCATTTT.